A selection of T cell receptor beta chains follows, all from one sample in a study of beta chain features in type 1 diabetes. Measured with immunoSEQ multiplex PCR; TCRdb has only the in-frame clones, and not every one. This table has 400,000 to 550,000 clones, 11% appearing once. Sequenced material: naive CD4+ T cells from blood. Receptor source: a woman under 30 in good health. The CDR3 runs from the conserved cysteine through the conserved F or W. A D gene is named only where the DNA matches it firmly. Clone size is given for some rows only: seen once, a few or many times, or a class if the clone is expanded.

D,J,V,size,DNA,CDR3
TRBD1,TRBJ1-1,TRBV7-9,NA,TGTGCCAGCAGCGAGACGGGACAGCCGCCCCGGAAAGCTTTCTTT,CASSETGQPPRKAFF
TRBD1,TRBJ1-1,TRBV4-2,few,TGTGCCAGCAGCACCCAGGACAGGGTGGCTGAAGCTTTCTTT,CASSTQDRVAEAFF
NA,TRBJ2-6,TRBV7-2,few,TGTGCCAGCAGCCGGAAGGGGGGCTCTGGGGCCAACGTCCTGACTTTC,CASSRKGGSGANVLTF
NA,TRBJ1-1,TRBV7-2,NA,TGTGCCAGCAGCTACATCAGGGCGCGCGGGACTGAAGCTTTCTTT,CASSYIRARGTEAFF
NA,TRBJ2-2,TRBV29-1,few,TGCAGCGTTGTCCGCCGGGGAGCGTCGGACACCGGGGAGCTGTTTTTT,CSVVRRGASDTGELFF
NA,TRBJ2-2,TRBV7-3,few,TGTGCCAGCAGCTTAGGAACGGCGAACACCGGGGAGCTGTTTTTT,CASSLGTANTGELFF
TRBD1,TRBJ1-1,TRBV13,NA,TGTGCCAGCAGCTTCCGGGACAGGGACACTGAAGCTTTCTTT,CASSFRDRDTEAFF
NA,TRBJ2-1,TRBV4-1,few,TGCGCCAGCAGCCTCCGGGACACAACATACAATGAGCAGTTCTTC,CASSLRDTTYNEQFF
NA,TRBJ2-2,TRBV4-2,few,TGTGCCAGCAGCCAAGATGGTACCGGGGAGCTGTTTTTT,CASSQDGTGELFF
NA,TRBJ2-1,TRBV28,few,TGTGCCACTGACTCGTCCTACAATGAGCAGTTCTTC,CATDSSYNEQFF
TRBD2,TRBJ2-7,TRBV29-1,few,TGCAGCGTTCTAAAAGGGACTAGCGGGACCTACGAGCAGTACTTC,CSVLKGTSGTYEQYF
NA,TRBJ1-1,TRBV7-2,few,TGTGCCAGCAGCCCTAGGGGGAACACTGAAGCTTTCTTT,CASSPRGNTEAFF
NA,TRBJ2-1,TRBV9,NA,TGTGCCAGCACCCAAGAATTACGATACAATGAGCAGTTCTTC,CASTQELRYNEQFF
NA,TRBJ2-3,TRBV9,NA,TGTGCCAGCAGCGGTATCAACACAGATACGCAGTATTTT,CASSGINTDTQYF
NA,TRBJ1-2,TRBV29-1,NA,TGCAGCGTCGCCGCGGGGTCGCGTCTGCGTGGCTACACCTTC,CSVAAGSRLRGYTF
NA,TRBJ2-1,TRBV18,NA,TGTGCCAGCTCACTATCAGGGTACAATGAGCAGTTCTTC,CASSLSGYNEQFF
NA,TRBJ2-2,TRBV5-1,NA,TGCGCCAGCAGCTTCAGCCCGAACACCGGGGAGCTGTTTTTT,CASSFSPNTGELFF
NA,TRBJ2-3,TRBV29-1,few,TGCAGCGCCCGCCAGGGCAGGGGCGCAGATACGCAGTATTTT,CSARQGRGADTQYF
NA,TRBJ2-3,TRBV7-6,few,TGTGCCAGCAGCTTAGCGGGGTGGAGCACAGATACGCAGTATTTT,CASSLAGWSTDTQYF
NA,TRBJ2-1,TRBV30,few,TGTGCCTGGAGTGTAGGGCTAGGTGAGCAGTTCTTC,CAWSVGLGEQFF
NA,TRBJ2-1,TRBV11-3,few,TGTGCCAGCAGCTCCCCTGGGCACAGCTACCCAGACAATGAGCAGTTCTTC,CASSSPGHSYPDNEQFF
NA,TRBJ2-4,TRBV6-6,NA,TGTGCCGGGCGGAGGCTAGCCAAAAACATTCAGTACTTC,CAGRRLAKNIQYF
TRBD2,TRBJ2-1,TRBV11-3,few,TGTGCCAGCAGCCCGCCGACTAGCGGGGCTGACAATGAGCAGTTCTTC,CASSPPTSGADNEQFF
NA,TRBJ2-4,TRBV2,NA,TGTGCCAGCCTAGGATCCCTGGCCCAAAACATTCAGTACTTC,CASLGSLAQNIQYF
TRBD1,TRBJ2-7,TRBV5-1,once,TGCGCCAGCAGCCCAGGACAGGGCTTCGACGAGCAGTACTTC,CASSPGQGFDEQYF
TRBD1,TRBJ2-7,TRBV30,few,TGTGCCTGGAGTCCGTTTGGGCAGGGGGCGCTCGAGCAGTACTTC,CAWSPFGQGALEQYF
TRBD1,TRBJ2-1,TRBV10-3,few,TGTGCCATCAGTGGGACAGGGAGGATTGGTGAGCAGTTCTTC,CAISGTGRIGEQFF
NA,TRBJ2-3,TRBV7-9,few,TGTGCCAGCAGAGAAAAACCGGGCCACAGATGGGCAGATACGCAGTATTTT,CASREKPGHRWADTQYF
NA,TRBJ2-3,TRBV4-2,NA,TGTGCCAGCAGCCAGGGGGGGCCCGCGGATACGCAGTATTTT,CASSQGGPADTQYF
NA,TRBJ2-5,TRBV6-1,NA,TGTGCCAGCGGATACACAGGTCAGAGGACCCAGTACTTC,CASGYTGQRTQYF
NA,TRBJ2-4,TRBV5-1,few,TGCGCCAGCAGTACCCAGGGGATAGATGTTCAGTACTTC,CASSTQGIDVQYF
NA,TRBJ2-1,TRBV27,NA,TGTGCCAGCAGTTTCGATAAGCGGTACAATGAGCAGTTCTTC,CASSFDKRYNEQFF
NA,TRBJ2-3,TRBV13,few,TGTGCCAGCAGCCCGACACGGGAGTCGAGCACAGATACGCAGTATTTT,CASSPTRESSTDTQYF
NA,TRBJ2-3,TRBV20-1,NA,TGCAGTGCTAGACCGTCAGATACGCAGTATTTT,CSARPSDTQYF
NA,TRBJ1-1,TRBV14,few,TGTGCCAGCAGCCAGCAGGGAGAAGCTTTCTTT,CASSQQGEAFF
TRBD2,TRBJ2-7,TRBV6-5,NA,TGTGCCAGCAGTTACATACTAGCGGGAGGGGACGAGCAGTACTTC,CASSYILAGGDEQYF
TRBD1,TRBJ2-1,TRBV15,few,TGTGCCACCAGCAGGGATTCCGGGACAGGGCAGGGTGAGCAGTTCTTC,CATSRDSGTGQGEQFF
NA,TRBJ1-1,TRBV4-3,NA,TGCGCCAGCAGCCAAGATCTTCCAACCCCCTCGGGAGCTTTCTTT,CASSQDLPTPSGAFF
NA,TRBJ2-1,TRBV18,few,TGTGCCAGCTCACCGGGGACCTACAATGAGCAGTTCTTC,CASSPGTYNEQFF
NA,TRBJ2-5,TRBV18,few,TGTGCCAGCTCACTTGTACTCCAAGAGACCCAGTACTTC,CASSLVLQETQYF